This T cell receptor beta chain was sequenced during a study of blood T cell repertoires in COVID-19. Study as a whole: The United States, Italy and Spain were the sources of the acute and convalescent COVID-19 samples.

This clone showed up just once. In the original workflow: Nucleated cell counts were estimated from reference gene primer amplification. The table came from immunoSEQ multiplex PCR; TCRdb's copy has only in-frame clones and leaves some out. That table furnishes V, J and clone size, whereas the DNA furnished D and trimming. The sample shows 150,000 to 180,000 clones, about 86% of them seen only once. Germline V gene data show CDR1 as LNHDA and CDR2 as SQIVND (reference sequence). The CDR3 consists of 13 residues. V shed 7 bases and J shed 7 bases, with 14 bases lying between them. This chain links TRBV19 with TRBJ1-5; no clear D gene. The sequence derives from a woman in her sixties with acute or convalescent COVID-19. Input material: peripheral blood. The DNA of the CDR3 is TGTGCCAGTAACGGAGGGAGCGGCCAGCCCCAGCATTTT. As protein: CASNGGSGQPQHF.